These T cell receptor beta chains were read from a single sample in a study of CD8+ T cells in alopecia areata. TCRdb's copy holds only in-frame clones and misses some; the assay was immunoSEQ multiplex PCR. The data show some 190,000 clones, roughly half seen once. Source: CD8+ T cells sorted from blood, taken around week 53, from a patient treated with tofacitinib. All receptors come from a human donor with alopecia areata. Both conserved end residues are part of each CDR3. The D gene is left open where the match is weak. A row's size may be missing; if present it is once, few, many or a size class.

d_call	clone_size	v_call	j_call	cdr3_length	cdr3_nt	cdr3_aa
TRBD1	-	TRBV5-5	TRBJ1-5	16	TGTGCCAGCAGCAATCTCGGGACAGCCAGCAATCAGCCCCAGCATTTT	CASSNLGTASNQPQHF
TRBD2	few	TRBV27	TRBJ2-3	14	TGTGCCAGCAGACTAGCGCTAAGCACAGATACGCAGTATTTT	CASRLALSTDTQYF
-	-	TRBV5-6	TRBJ2-1	13	TGTGCCAGCAGCTGGGACGGCGACAATGAGCAGTTCTTC	CASSWDGDNEQFF
-	-	TRBV25-1	TRBJ2-5	13	TGTGCCAGCAGTGGAAGGTTTCAAGAGACCCAGTACTTC	CASSGRFQETQYF
-	-	TRBV5-6	TRBJ1-1	12	TGTGCCAGCAGCTTGGAGGGGCGGAAAGCTTTCTTT	CASSLEGRKAFF
-	-	TRBV19	TRBJ2-1	14	TGTGCCAGTAGTATAGGCCCCGGTTTGACTGAGCAGTTCTTC	CASSIGPGLTEQFF
TRBD1	-	TRBV5-4	TRBJ1-1	12	TGTGCCAGCAGCTTAGGGACAGGTGAAGCTTTCTTT	CASSLGTGEAFF
TRBD1	-	TRBV27	TRBJ2-1	16	TGTGCCAGCAGTTTTGGCGGGGACAGGATGAACAATGAGCAGTTCTTC	CASSFGGDRMNNEQFF
-	-	TRBV27	TRBJ2-7	14	TGTGCCAGCAGTCAGACGGGATCCCTCTACGAGCAGTACTTC	CASSQTGSLYEQYF
-	-	TRBV2	TRBJ2-5	13	TGTGCCAGCAGTACAAGACTAGAGGAGACCCAGTACTTC	CASSTRLEETQYF
-	-	TRBV11-2	TRBJ2-1	17	TGTGCCAGCAGCTTACGAGGACCGGGACCTTCCTACAATGAGCAGTTCTTC	CASSLRGPGPSYNEQFF
-	few	TRBV6-5	TRBJ2-3	11	TGTGCCAGCAGGACGGGCGATACGCAGTATTTT	CASRTGDTQYF
TRBD2	few	TRBV7-9	TRBJ2-7	15	TGTGCCAGCAGCTTAGGTGCGGGGGGCCGGGACGAGCAGTACTTC	CASSLGAGGRDEQYF
-	once	TRBV25-1	TRBJ1-4	11	TGTGCCAGCGGGGACGTTGAAAAACTGTTTTTT	CASGDVEKLFF
TRBD1	few	TRBV30	TRBJ1-2	18	TGTGCCTGGAGATCCCTAGGCCAGGGGGACTCAGCACGGTATGGCTACACCTTC	CAWRSLGQGDSARYGYTF
TRBD2	-	TRBV5-6	TRBJ2-3	17	TGTGCCAGCAGCTTATTACTGCGGGGGGAATACACAGATACGCAGTATTTT	CASSLLLRGEYTDTQYF
-	-	TRBV5-1	TRBJ2-7	14	TGCGCCAGCAGGGACGCCAGCTCTTCGTACGAGCAGTACTTC	CASRDASSSYEQYF
TRBD1	-	TRBV6-5	TRBJ2-7	11	TGTGCCAGCGGGACAGGGCTCGAGCAGTACTTC	CASGTGLEQYF
-	-	TRBV10-3	TRBJ1-2	16	TGTGCCATCAGTGAGTCGAGTAAGGGGCTTAAGAGTGGCTACACCTTC	CAISESSKGLKSGYTF
TRBD1	-	TRBV5-1	TRBJ2-5	15	TGCGCCAGCAGCTTGGGACAGGGAATTGTCGAGACCCAGTACTTC	CASSLGQGIVETQYF
-	few	TRBV15	TRBJ1-6	13	TGTGCCACCAGCAGAGATCTTAATTCACCCCTCCACTTT	CATSRDLNSPLHF
TRBD1	-	TRBV13	TRBJ2-7	15	TGTGCCAGCAGCCCCACGGGACAGGGTGAACTCAGCCCTTCCTTC	CASSPTGQGELSPSF
TRBD1	-	TRBV6-6	TRBJ2-5	14	TGTGCCAGCAGTTACCGGACAGGCCAAGAGACCCAGTACTTC	CASSYRTGQETQYF
-	-	TRBV30	TRBJ2-3	14	TGTGCCTGGAGTGTCCCGGGGGGCTCTGATACGCAGTATTTT	CAWSVPGGSDTQYF
-	-	TRBV29-1	TRBJ2-3	12	TGCAGCGGCGGGACTTCCGCAGATACGCAGTATTTT	CSGGTSADTQYF
-	-	TRBV30	TRBJ2-5	14	TGTGCCTGTCAAGGAGGGGGCGGGCAAGAGACCCAGTACTTC	CACQGGGGQETQYF
-	-	TRBV5-6	TRBJ1-2	13	TGTGCCAGCAGCTTGGAAACTAACTATGGCTACACCTTC	CASSLETNYGYTF
-	-	TRBV7-2	TRBJ2-3	12	TGTGCCAGCAGGGTATTCCGCGATACGCAGTATTTT	CASRVFRDTQYF
-	few	TRBV5-4	TRBJ1-4	14	TGTGCCAGCAGCTTCAGTGACTTTGATGAAAAACTGTTTTTT	CASSFSDFDEKLFF
TRBD1	-	TRBV11-2	TRBJ2-7	16	TGTGCCAGCAGCTTAGATCCGGGACAGGGGTCCTACGAGCAGTACTTC	CASSLDPGQGSYEQYF
-	-	TRBV19	TRBJ1-6	17	TGTGCCAGTAGTCCCGATAGCGGGAGCAGGAATAATTCACCCCTCCACTTT	CASSPDSGSRNNSPLHF
-	-	TRBV30	TRBJ2-7	18	TGTGCCTGGAGTGGTCGGGACGAGGTGAGCGTCAGCTCCTACGAGCAGTACTTC	CAWSGRDEVSVSSYEQYF
-	-	TRBV4-3	TRBJ1-5	15	TGCGCCAGCAGCCAGGGAGCGTATGGCAATCAGCCCCAGCATTTT	CASSQGAYGNQPQHF
TRBD1	few	TRBV29-1	TRBJ1-2	13	TGCAGCGTGGCGGACAGGGGAAACTATGGCTACACCTTC	CSVADRGNYGYTF
TRBD2	-	TRBV5-1	TRBJ2-1	16	TGCGCCAGCACCTCGGCTAGCGGGGGGTCTAGGGATGAGCAGTTCTTC	CASTSASGGSRDEQFF
-	few	TRBV25-1	TRBJ1-2	15	TGTGCCAGCAGTGGAGGGGCATCTGGCGACTATGGCTACACCTTC	CASSGGASGDYGYTF
TRBD1	once	TRBV6-5	TRBJ2-7	16	TGTGCCAGCAGTTACTCCGGGACAGGGGGTGGGTACGAGCAGTACTTC	CASSYSGTGGGYEQYF
-	-	TRBV4-1	TRBJ2-3	16	TGCGCCAGCAGCCAGGAGACAGGTTTGAGCACAGATACGCAGTATTTT	CASSQETGLSTDTQYF
-	-	TRBV6-6	TRBJ2-7	13	TGTGCCAGCAGTTCGGACCCCTCCTACGAGCAGTACTTC	CASSSDPSYEQYF
TRBD2	-	TRBV2	TRBJ2-7	13	TGTGCCAGCAGTGATTTACGGGGGGACGAGCAGTACTTC	CASSDLRGDEQYF
TRBD2	once	TRBV5-1	TRBJ2-7	15	TGCGCCAGCAGCTGGGGGACTAGCGGGTGTTACGAGCAGTACTTC	CASSWGTSGCYEQYF
-	many	TRBV4-3	TRBJ2-7	12	TGCGCCAGCAGCTATCTCTTCACGGAGCAGTACTTC	CASSYLFTEQYF
-	few	TRBV4-2	TRBJ1-2	16	TGTGCCAGCAGCCAAGAATCAGGTTCTATTGGGGATGGCTACACCTTC	CASSQESGSIGDGYTF
TRBD1	-	TRBV27	TRBJ1-5	14	TGTGCCAGCGGGCTAGAGGGGGCTCGTCAGCCCCAGCATTTT	CASGLEGARQPQHF
-	few	TRBV13	TRBJ2-1	14	TGTGCCAGCACCTTATGGGGATTAGAGGATGAGCAGTTCTTC	CASTLWGLEDEQFF
TRBD1	-	TRBV27	TRBJ1-5	14	TGTGCCAGCTCCGACAGGGGGCATGATCAGCCCCAGCATTTT	CASSDRGHDQPQHF
-	-	TRBV27	TRBJ2-1	15	TGTGCCAGCCTTCATGGACAGTCCAGTTACAATGAGCAGTTCTTC	CASLHGQSSYNEQFF
-	-	TRBV5-6	TRBJ2-5	13	TGTGCCAGCAGCCCGACAGCCCAAGAGACCCAGTACTTC	CASSPTAQETQYF
TRBD1	few	TRBV30	TRBJ1-5	14	TGTGCCTGGAGACAGGGGAAGGGCAATCAGCCCCAGCATTTT	CAWRQGKGNQPQHF
-	-	TRBV10-3	TRBJ1-5	16	TGTGCCATCAGTGAGTCGGCTGCTACTAGCAATCAGCCCCAGCATTTT	CAISESAATSNQPQHF
-	-	TRBV4-3	TRBJ1-1	15	TGCGCCAGCAGCCGGACCCCCGGAGTTGGCACTGAAGCTTTCTTT	CASSRTPGVGTEAFF
-	few	TRBV6-1	TRBJ2-3	14	TGTGCCAGCAGTGAAGCACGCGTAGCAGATACGCAGTATTTT	CASSEARVADTQYF